Given below is one T cell receptor beta chain in context. This entry belongs to a study of blood T cell repertoires in COVID-19. Study-level background: Italy, Spain and the United States were the sources of the convalescent and acute COVID-19 samples. T cells, B-cell-depleted T cells, or PBMCs provided the cDNA or gDNA that served as material.

Germline V gene data show CDR1 as LGHDT and CDR2 as YNNKEL (reference sequence). This CDR3 contains 15 residues. Trimming cost V 1 base and J 8 bases; bases outside gene matches: 7. Generated by immunoSEQ multiplex PCR, the TCRdb table keeps only in-frame clones and is missing some. This sample has more than 300,000 clones, with more than 75% found just once. Cohorts were determined from participant-reported clinical history. The receptor's source is a woman aged 18 to 35 who had recovered from COVID-19. What was sequenced was PBMCs or T cells enriched from blood (not recorded which). V and J are TRBV3-1 (or the pseudogene TRBV3-2) and TRBJ1-4, with 7 positions matching TRBD1. Written as DNA, the CDR3 is TGTGCCAGCAGCCAAGCGGCGGACAGGTGGGAAAAACTGTTTTTT. Its translation: CASSQAADRWEKLFF.